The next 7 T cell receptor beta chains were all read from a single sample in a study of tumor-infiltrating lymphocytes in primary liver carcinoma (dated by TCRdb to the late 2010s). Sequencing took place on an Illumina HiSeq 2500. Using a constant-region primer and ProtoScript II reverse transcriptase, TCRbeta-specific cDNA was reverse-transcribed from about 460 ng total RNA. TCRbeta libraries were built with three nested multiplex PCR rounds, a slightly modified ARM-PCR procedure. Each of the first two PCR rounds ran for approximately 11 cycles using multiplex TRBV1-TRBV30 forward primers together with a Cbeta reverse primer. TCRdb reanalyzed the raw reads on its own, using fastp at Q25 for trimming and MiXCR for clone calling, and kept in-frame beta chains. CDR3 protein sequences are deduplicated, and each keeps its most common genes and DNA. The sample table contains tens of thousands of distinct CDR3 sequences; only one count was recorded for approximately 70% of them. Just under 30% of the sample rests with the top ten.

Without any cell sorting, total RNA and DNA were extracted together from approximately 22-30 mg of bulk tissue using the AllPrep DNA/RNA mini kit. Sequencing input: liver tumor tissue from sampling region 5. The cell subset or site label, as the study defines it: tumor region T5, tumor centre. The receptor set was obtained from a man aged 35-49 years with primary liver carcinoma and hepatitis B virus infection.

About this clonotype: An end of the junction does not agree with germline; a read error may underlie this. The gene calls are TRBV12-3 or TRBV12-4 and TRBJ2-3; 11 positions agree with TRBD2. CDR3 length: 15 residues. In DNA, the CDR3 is TGTACCAGCAGTTTATTACTAGCGGGAGTGGATACGCAGTATTTT. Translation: CTSSLLLAGVDTQYF.

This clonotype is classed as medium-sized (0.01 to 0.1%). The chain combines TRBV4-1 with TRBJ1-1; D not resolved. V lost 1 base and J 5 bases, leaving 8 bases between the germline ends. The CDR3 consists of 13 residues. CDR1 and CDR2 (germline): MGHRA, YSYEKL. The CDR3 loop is CASSQVAGTEAFF. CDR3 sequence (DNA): TGCGCCAGCAGCCAAGTGGCGGGAACTGAAGCTTTCTTT.

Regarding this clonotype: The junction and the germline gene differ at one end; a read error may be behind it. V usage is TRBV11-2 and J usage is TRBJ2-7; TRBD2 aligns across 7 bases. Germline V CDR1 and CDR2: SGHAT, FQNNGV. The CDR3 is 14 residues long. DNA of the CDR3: TGTGCCGGCACCCTAGAGTCCGGGGACTACGAGCAATACTTC. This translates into CAGTLESGDYEQYF.

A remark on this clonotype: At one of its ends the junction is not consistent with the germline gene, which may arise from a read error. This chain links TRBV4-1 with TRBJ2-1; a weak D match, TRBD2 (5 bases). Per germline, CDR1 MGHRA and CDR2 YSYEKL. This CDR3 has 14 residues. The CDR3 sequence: CASSPPGVYNEQFF. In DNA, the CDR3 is TGCGCTAGCAGCCCGCCCGGGGTCTACAATGAGCAGTTCTTC.

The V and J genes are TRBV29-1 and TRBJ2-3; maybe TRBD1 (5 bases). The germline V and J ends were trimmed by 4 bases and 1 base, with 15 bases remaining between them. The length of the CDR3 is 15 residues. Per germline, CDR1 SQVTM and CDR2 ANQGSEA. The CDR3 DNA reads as TGCAGCGTTGGGCCCGCAGTGGGGCGCACAGATACGCAGTATTTT. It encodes CSVGPAVGRTDTQYF.

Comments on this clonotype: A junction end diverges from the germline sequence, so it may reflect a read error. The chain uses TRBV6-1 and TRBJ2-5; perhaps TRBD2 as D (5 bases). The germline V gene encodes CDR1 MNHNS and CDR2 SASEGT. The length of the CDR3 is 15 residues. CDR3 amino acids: CASSERTLHEETQYF. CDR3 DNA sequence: TGTGCCAGCAGTGAAAGGACTCTACATGAGGAGACCCAGTACTTT.

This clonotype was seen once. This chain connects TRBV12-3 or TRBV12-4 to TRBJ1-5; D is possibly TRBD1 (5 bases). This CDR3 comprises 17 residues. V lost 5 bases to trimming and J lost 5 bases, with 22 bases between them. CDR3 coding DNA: TGTGCCAGCAGTGAGGCAACAGGACCGGCGGGCTATCAGCCCCAGCATTTT. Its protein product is CASSEATGPAGYQPQHF.